The T cell receptor beta chain under discussion was sequenced for a study of CXCR3-negative and CXCR3-positive naive CD8 T cells. General study results and limits: Higher TRB CDR3 hydrophobicity marked CXCR3-positive naive cells relative to CXCR3-negative naive cells. Memory cells differed in TRBV-TRBJ usage, but naive CXCR3-negative and CXCR3-positive cells had similar usage.

The libraries of TRB cDNA were constructed through 5' RACE using UMI labels. One entry per CDR3 protein, without DNA, is what TCRdb gives after re-calling the 5' RACE reads. Recorded for this sample: about 98,000 distinct CDR3 sequences. This CDR3 region has 17 residues. The germline V gene encodes CDR1 SGHRS and CDR2 YFSETQ. As for this clonotype: What it binds is not known.

The sequence was obtained from a human donor in good health. Some clones in this sample may be carry-over from other donors' samples. The chain recombines TRBV5-1 with TRBJ2-2; TCRdb returns TRBD1, unconfirmable since there is no DNA. Sequencing was performed on naive CXCR3+ CD8+ T cells from blood. Subset: CD45RO-CCR7+CD27+CD95- naive CD8+ T cells expressing CXCR3 (TNR3+). CDR3 loop: CASSLSRGPANTGELFF.